One sample yielded the 3 T cell receptor beta chains listed below, sequenced in a study of shared clonotypes between healthy human individuals. Some clones are missing from TCRdb's copy, which holds only in-frame ones; the method was immunoSEQ multiplex PCR. This table holds approximately 840,000 clones, 96% found once. CD45RO-negative CD8 cells positively selected for CCR7 made up the naive population, which excluded terminally differentiated effector memory CD45RA+ cells. Material for sequencing was naive CD8+ T cells sorted from blood. The receptors stem from a man under 40 in good health.

The V and J genes are TRBV6-5 and TRBJ1-5, with a weak D call TRBD1 (5 bases). In germline, CDR1 is MNHEY, CDR2 SVGAGI. The CDR3 runs 15 residues. V dropped 6 bases and J dropped 7 bases, with 19 bases sitting between them. CDR3 DNA sequence: TGTGCCAGCAGGGCAGAAACAGGTGGCGGACAGCCCCAGCATTTT. This codes for CASRAETGGGQPQHF.

This clone has a single count. V and J are TRBV28 and TRBJ1-5; D unresolved. V was shortened by 2 bases and J by 5 bases, with 7 bases between the two germline ends. The CDR3 runs 13 residues. The germline CDR1 and CDR2 sequences are MDHEN and SYDVKM. The CDR3, as DNA: TGTGCCAGCAGTTTAGCAGCACATCAGCCCCAGCATTTT. It specifies CASSLAAHQPQHF.

V and J are TRBV7-9 and TRBJ1-3; possibly TRBD1 for D (5 bases). Trimming cost V 1 base and J 0 bases, with 13 bases left between them. This CDR3 has 17 residues. Germline V CDR1 and CDR2: SEHNR, FQNEAQ (reference sequence). Here the CDR3 DNA reads TGTGCCAGCAGCTTAGTGGTCAGCGGGGGCTCTGGAAACACCATATATTTT. Encoded protein: CASSLVVSGGSGNTIYF. The full variable domain, with the rest looked up from reference TRBV7-9 and TRBJ1-3, is DTGVSQNPRHKITKRGQNVTFRCDPISEHNRLYWYRQTLGQGPEFLTYFQNEAQLEKSRLLSDRFSAERPKGSFSTLEIQRTEQGDSAMYLCASSLVVSGGSGNTIYFGEGSWLTVV.